The sequence of this TCR beta chain was determined in a study of blood T cell repertoires in COVID-19. Across the whole study: Italy, Spain and the United States were the sources of the convalescent and acute COVID-19 samples.

Recruitment covered under 25 US areas and drew participants whose ages spanned roughly 18 to 90 years. In the authors' methods: Reference gene primer amplification yielded estimated nucleated cell counts. The method was immunoSEQ multiplex PCR; TCRdb's version includes in-frame clones alone and lacks a portion of them. V, J and clone size were drawn from that table, and D and trimming were deduced from the DNA. Here the sample spans about 350,000 clones, 85% to 90% being singletons. This TCR derives from a woman under 40 who had been exposed to COVID-19. Specimen: PBMCs or T cells enriched from blood (not recorded which).

CDR3 sequence reads: CATSDSTGGFGYTF. CDR3 sequence (DNA): TGTGCCACCAGTGATTCTACAGGGGGTTTTGGCTACACCTTC. The rearrangement joins TRBV24-1 to TRBJ1-2, with 8 bases aligning to TRBD1. CDR1 is KGHDR, CDR2 SFDVKD, per germline. This CDR3 spans 14 amino acids. The junction had 5 bases not matched to a gene; V was cut back by 2 bases and J by 7 bases.